Shown below are 10 T cell receptor beta chains from a single sample sequenced in a study of regulatory T cells in long-lasting Graves disease. Specified time point: newly diagnosed GD, antithyroid drugs for less than 3 months. From PBMCs, RNA was extracted and then used to make the TCR library. Researchers made TCR beta libraries by using iRepertoire HTBI primers and running Arm-PCR on CDR3 regions. TCRdb called the multiplex PCR reads again in MiXCR, with one record for every CDR3 protein. The table shows 400,000 to 500,000 distinct CDR3 sequences, with 15% occurring only once. The same specimen was also included in a second study, on T cells in Graves' hyperthyroidism and ophthalmopathy.

This sample comprised peripheral blood mononuclear cells (PBMCs), obtained at new diagnosis, from a patient treated with antithyroid drugs. The receptors derive from a woman under 40 with Graves disease.

This clonotype occurred a few times. The chain is built from TRBV3-1 and TRBJ2-2; D unclear. Trimming cost V 4 bases and J 7 bases, with 13 bases left between them. Germline CDR1 reads LGHDT; CDR2 reads YNNKEL (reference sequence). This CDR3 has 14 amino acids. The DNA for the CDR3 is TGTGCCAGCAGCCCCCCCATGGTCGGCGGGGAGCTGTTTTTT. Amino acid sequence: CASSPPMVGGELFF.

In this sample, this clonotype turned up a few times. The J gene is TRBJ2-3, the V gene TRBV13; possibly TRBD1 or TRBD2 for D (5 bases each). The V gene's germline CDR1 is PRHDT and CDR2 FYEKMQ (reference sequence). The CDR3 is 17 amino acids. V dropped 5 bases and J dropped 9 bases, with 27 bases sitting between them. The CDR3 is CASSATGMSFSEGTQYF. The DNA for the CDR3 is TGTGCCAGCAGCGCGACCGGGATGAGCTTCTCAGAGGGGACGCAGTATTTT. The entire variable domain, with the rest obtained from reference TRBV13 and TRBJ2-3, is as follows: AAGVIQSPRHLIKEKRETATLKCYPIPRHDTVYWYQQGPGQDPQFLISFYEKMQSDKGSIPDRFSAQQFSDYHSELNMSSLELGDSALYFCASSATGMSFSEGTQYFGPGTRLTVL.

The chain combines TRBV6-1 with TRBJ1-3; 7 nucleotides line up with TRBD1. The CDR3 runs to 14 residues. V trimming: 6 bases; J trimming: 2 bases; junction bases outside the gene matches: 4. The germline V gene has CDR1 MNHNS and CDR2 SASEGT. CDR3 amino acids: CASRKTGAGNTIYF. The CDR3 bases are TGTGCCAGCAGAAAAACAGGGGCTGGAAACACCATATATTTT.

This clonotype was seen many times. V usage is TRBV2 and J usage is TRBJ2-1, with 8 bases fitting TRBD2. J gave up 8 bases and V 6 bases, and 12 bases lay outside the gene matches. The CDR3 is made up of 15 amino acids. Germline CDR1 reads SNHLY; CDR2 reads FYNNEI. The CDR3 coding sequence is TGTGCCAGCAGCGAGGCCAGCGGGAGCCCCCATGAGCAGTTCTTC. This encodes CASSEASGSPHEQFF.

This rearrangement joins TRBV20-1 to TRBJ2-5; D possibly corresponds to TRBD1 (6 bases). Looked up from germline, CDR1 is DFQATT and CDR2 is SNEGSKA (reference sequence). The CDR3 extends over 12 amino acids. The ends were cut back, 5 bases at V and 4 bases at J, with 11 bases in the middle. CDR3 nucleotides: TGCAGTGCTTTCGGACAGATAGAGACCCAGTACTTC. Encoded protein: CSAFGQIETQYF.

This clonotype was recorded a few times. This likely reflects a read error, since a far larger clone is one base away. V is TRBV12-3 or TRBV12-4 and J is TRBJ2-3; D remains ambiguous. This CDR3 spans 10 amino acids. V was trimmed by 5 bases and J by 5 bases, leaving 2 bases between them. CDR3 region: CASSQDTQYF. The CDR3 nucleotides are TGTGCCAGCAGTCAAGATACGCAGTATTTT.

This clonotype was seen only a few times. The chain uses TRBV4-1 and TRBJ2-7; D is tentatively TRBD1 or TRBD2 (5 bases each). Between the trimmed V and J ends, which lost 0 bases and 4 bases, there was a span of 16 bases. CDR3 size: 16 residues. CDR1 and CDR2 from the germline V gene are MGHRA and YSYEKL. CDR3 in DNA: TGCGCCAGCAGCCAAGATCGGGACGTCAGAGTTTACGAGCAGTACTTC. Its translation: CASSQDRDVRVYEQYF.

V usage is TRBV6-1 and J usage is TRBJ1-5; 7 bases align to TRBD1. CDR3 size: 17 residues. The germline gives CDR1 MNHNS, CDR2 SASEGT. Trimming removed 6 bases from V and 0 bases from J; junction bases left unmatched: 11. The CDR3 nucleotides read TGTGCCAGCAGCCAACAGGGGAGGGTGGCTAGCAATCAGCCCCAGCATTTT. It translates to CASSQQGRVASNQPQHF.

This clonotype was seen at least ten times. CDR3 in DNA: TGTGCCAGCAGTTTATCTGGCTCCACCAATGAGCAGTTCTTC. Protein: CASSLSGSTNEQFF. The chain carries TRBV27 and TRBJ2-1; unclear D gene. Trimming pared 0 bases from V and 6 bases from J, leaving 9 bases between. The length of the CDR3 is 14 residues. The germline V gene has CDR1 MNHEY and CDR2 SMNVEV (reference sequence).

The sample holds many counts of this clonotype. This chain links TRBV28 with TRBJ2-7, with D perhaps TRBD1 or TRBD2 (5 bases each). CDR1 and CDR2 from the germline V gene are MDHEN and SYDVKM. The CDR3 is 15 amino acids. The germline V and J ends were trimmed by 8 bases and 5 bases, with 22 bases remaining between them. DNA of the CDR3: TGTGCCAGCCGCAGGTCGGGGAACCCGGGGCACGAGCAGTACTTC. Protein sequence: CASRRSGNPGHEQYF. The variable domain in full, with the rest retrieved from reference TRBV28 and TRBJ2-7, is DVKVTQSSRYLVKRTGEKVFLECVQDMDHENMFWYRQDPGLGLRLIYFSYDVKMKEKGDIPEGYSVSREKKERFSLILESASTNQTSMYLCASRRSGNPGHEQYFGPGTRLTVT.